This section outlines one TCR beta chain sequence together with its context. Its antigen is as yet unknown. The data belong to a study of Ad26.COV2.S vaccination and SARS-CoV-2 variants. On the study more broadly: As a participant in COV1001, the donor was in the Ad26.COV2.S trial arm. Intramuscularly, Ad26.COV2.S was given either once or twice, 56 days apart. Findings and caveats of the study: Measures of TCR breadth and depth may have fallen short of total T cell responses.

Treatment given: some 19 received Ad26.COV2.S at low or high dose, single or two shots; 5 received placebo; per-sample allocation not given. Samples came from day 63 after the first vaccine or placebo injection. The individual, an adult aged 18-55 years, was a donor in Boston. Profiled with immunoSEQ multiplex PCR; TCRdb holds only in-frame clones, not every one. Of around 450,000 clones in the sample, over 75% were seen once. V gave up 7 bases and J gave up 4 bases, with 14 bases separating them. This CDR3 contains 15 residues. From germline, CDR1 is LNHDA and CDR2 SQIVND (reference sequence). V usage is TRBV19 and J usage is TRBJ2-6; tentatively, D is TRBD2 (6 bases). The sample consisted of peripheral blood, taken in a trial of Ad26.COV2.S vaccine versus placebo. The receptor comes from a person between 18 and 65 years old who received the Ad26.COV2.S COVID-19 vaccine or a placebo. CDR3 in DNA: TGTGCCAGTAAGGAGGGTACGGAAGGGGCCAACGTCCTGACTTTC. Translated, it gives CASKEGTEGANVLTF.